This T cell receptor beta chain was captured by sequencing in a study of blood T cell repertoires in COVID-19 (dated by TCRdb to about 2020). For the study in its entirety: Samples from collaborators originated in the United States, Italy and Spain and spanned both the acute and convalescent phases of COVID-19. The prospective study material was composed of cDNA or gDNA derived from T cells, B-cell-depleted T cells, or PBMCs. Deeply sampled blood TCRbeta repertoires from subjects exposed to, actively infected with, or recovered from COVID-19 were included in the dataset. The repertoires were made available in a free public database intended to serve as a resource for research on the immune response to SARS-CoV-2. Samples came from the ongoing ImmuneRACE study (first 160 participants) plus 1,254 subjects from 6 global collaborators. The sample metadata nearly always contained a de-identified subject ID, COVID-19 status, age in years and sex. Where available, HLA class I and class II types were taken from metadata supplied by the sample provider and were not determined by assay-based typing. Paper-wide results and their limitations: Clinical and demographic metadata were provided uncurated, with the amount varying by source and participant.

Deletion took 1 base off V and 2 bases off J, with a span of 16 bases between the germline ends. The CDR3 sequence holds 17 residues, the cysteine and phenylalanine included. CDR3 DNA only is kept here, 51 bases in frame from base 1. The germline V gene encodes CDR1 SGHTA and CDR2 FQGNSA. The immunoSEQ Assay, a bias-controlled multiplex PCR, was used to amplify TCRbeta CDR3 regions from genomic DNA. Per the authors' processing: Nucleated cell counts per sample were estimated from amplification of reference gene primers within the assay. Sequence reads were collapsed and filtered to measure the absolute abundance of every unique TCRbeta CDR3 rearrangement. Productive Simpson clonality was computed per sample as the square root of Simpson's diversity index over productive rearrangements. TCRdb's version of the immuneACCESS table is confined to in-frame rearrangements and falls short of the full clone set. An unresolved V gene accounts for under half of the shortfall where checked; the remainder is of unknown origin. V and J calls plus clone size are reproduced from that table; the DNA served to infer D and trimming. Here the sample has around 260,000 clones; roughly 86% occur a single time. The ten top clones hold around 9.1% of the sample.

Concerning this clone: Its recognized antigen is unknown. Within one base of it there is no much larger clone, and no base qualities were kept.

A second Seattle source provided samples from volunteer blood donors who had recovered from COVID-19. Whole blood was collected in K2EDTA tubes by collaborating institutions according to the institutions' own protocols. For TCRbeta analysis, collaborators shipped samples as frozen whole blood, isolated PBMCs, or DNA extracted from either of those sample types. The origin of this receptor is a man aged 35 to 55 who had recovered from COVID-19. Specimen: peripheral blood. The sequence is built from TRBV7-2 and TRBJ2-3; D gene: possibly TRBD2, on 6 matching bases. CDR3 sequence: CASSLERTGRLTDTQYF. The nucleotide sequence reads TGTGCCAGCAGCTTAGAAAGGACCGGGAGACTCACAGATACGCAGTATTTT.